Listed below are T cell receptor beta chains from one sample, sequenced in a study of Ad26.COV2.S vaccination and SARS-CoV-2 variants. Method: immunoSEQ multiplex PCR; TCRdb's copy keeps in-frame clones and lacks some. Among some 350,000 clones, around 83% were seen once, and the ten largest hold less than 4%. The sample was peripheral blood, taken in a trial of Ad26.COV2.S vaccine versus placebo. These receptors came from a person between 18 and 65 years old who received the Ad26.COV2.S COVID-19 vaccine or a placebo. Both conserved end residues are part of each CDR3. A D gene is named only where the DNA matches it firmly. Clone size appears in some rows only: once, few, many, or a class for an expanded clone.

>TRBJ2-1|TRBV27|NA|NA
TGTGCCAGCAGTTTGCGACAGGCCTCGTACAATGAGCAGTTCTTC
CASSLRQASYNEQFF
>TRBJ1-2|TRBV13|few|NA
TGTGCCAGCAGCGAGGACAGTAAACGTAACTATGGCTACACCTTC
CASSEDSKRNYGYTF
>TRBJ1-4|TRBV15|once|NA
TGTGCCACCAGCACTAAAACGGCTGAAAAACTGTTTTTT
CATSTKTAEKLFF
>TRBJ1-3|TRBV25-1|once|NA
TGTGCCAGCAGCGGGGCGGACTCTGGAAACACCATATATTTT
CASSGADSGNTIYF
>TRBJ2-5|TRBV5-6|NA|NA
TGTGCCAGCAGCTTGATTGGGGCCCAGTACTTC
CASSLIGAQYF
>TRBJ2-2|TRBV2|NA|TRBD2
TGTGCCAGCAGCCTGACTAGCGGGGGGGCTTACACCGGGGAGCTGTTTTTT
CASSLTSGGAYTGELFF
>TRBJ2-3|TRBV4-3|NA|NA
TGCGCCAGCAGCCAGGGGCGGCCCACAGATACGCAGTATTTT
CASSQGRPTDTQYF
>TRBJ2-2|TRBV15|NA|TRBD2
TGTGCCACCAGCAGTGCCTTAGCGGGGGCGAACACCGGGGAGCTGTTTTTT
CATSSALAGANTGELFF
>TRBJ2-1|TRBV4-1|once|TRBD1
TGCGCCAGCAGCCCCCTCGGACAGGATACCTACAATGAGCAGTTCTTC
CASSPLGQDTYNEQFF
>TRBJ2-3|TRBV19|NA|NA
TGTGCCAGTAGGGGGGGCACAGATACGCAGTATTTT
CASRGGTDTQYF
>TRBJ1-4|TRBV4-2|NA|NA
TGTGCCAGCAGCCAAGATGGTGAGGAAAAACTGTTTTTT
CASSQDGEEKLFF
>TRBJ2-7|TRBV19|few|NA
TGTGCCAGTAGTATATCAGGGATTGAAACCTACGAGCAGTACTTC
CASSISGIETYEQYF
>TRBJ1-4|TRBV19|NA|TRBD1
TGTGCCAGTAGAACGGGACAGGGCCACGAAAAACTGTTTTTT
CASRTGQGHEKLFF
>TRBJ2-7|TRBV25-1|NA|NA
TGTGCCAGCAGTGAACCGGGATCCTACATCTACGAGCAGTACTTC
CASSEPGSYIYEQYF
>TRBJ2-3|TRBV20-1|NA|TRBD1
TGCAGTGCTAGTCAGGTAGCCAGGGGGACGCAGTATTTT
CSASQVARGTQYF
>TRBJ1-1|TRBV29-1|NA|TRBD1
TGCAGCCTGAGACAGGGGGCGAACACTGAAGCTTTCTTT
CSLRQGANTEAFF
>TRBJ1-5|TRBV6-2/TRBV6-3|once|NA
TGTGCCAGCAGTTATACAGGAGCTAATCAGCCCCAGCATTTT
CASSYTGANQPQHF
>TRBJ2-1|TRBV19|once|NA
TGTGCCAGTAAGTCAGGCAATGAGCAGTTCTTC
CASKSGNEQFF
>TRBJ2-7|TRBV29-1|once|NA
TGCAGCGTTGAAGACCCAGGATCTACGTTAGAGCAGTACTTC
CSVEDPGSTLEQYF